These T cell receptor beta chains were read from a single sample in a study of T cell responses to AZD1222 COVID-19 vaccine. Assay used: immunoSEQ multiplex PCR; TCRdb lists only in-frame clones, some missing. The data show over 100,000 clones, with under 90% seen just once and around 5.9% held by the top ten. Material: peripheral blood, obtained on day 0 of AZD1222 vaccination. The source of these receptors is an adult in good health. CDR3s include the opening cysteine and the closing phenylalanine or tryptophan. Each record gives: V gene, D gene, clone size, J gene, CDR3 protein, CDR3 DNA. The D gene is left open where the match is weak. Some rows have no size entry. The others give once, few or many, or a class for an expanded clone.

>TRBV19|TRBD1|few|TRBJ1-5
CASTDRGNQPQHF
TGTGCCAGCACGGACAGGGGCAATCAGCCCCAGCATTTT
>TRBV5-1|TRBD1|once|TRBJ1-2
CASSLGTGPGGGYTF
TGCGCCAGCAGCTTGGGGACAGGCCCAGGGGGTGGCTACACCTTC
>TRBV27|-|-|TRBJ1-5
CASSPHRDSNQPQHF
TGTGCCAGCAGTCCCCACAGAGATAGCAATCAGCCCCAGCATTTT
>TRBV27|TRBD1|-|TRBJ1-2
CASSPLGQGGDGYTF
TGTGCCAGCAGTCCTCTTGGACAGGGGGGCGATGGCTACACCTTC
>TRBV6-5|TRBD2|-|TRBJ2-7
CASSRQSSGAYEQYF
TGTGCCAGCAGTAGACAAAGTAGCGGGGCCTACGAGCAGTACTTC
>TRBV30|-|-|TRBJ1-1
CAWSVNRNTEAFF
TGTGCCTGGAGTGTAAATAGGAACACTGAAGCTTTCTTT
>TRBV7-7|-|-|TRBJ1-5
CASSSPTGESNQPQHF
TGTGCTAGCAGCTCCCCGACGGGAGAGAGCAATCAGCCCCAGCATTTT
>TRBV5-1|-|-|TRBJ1-1
CASSLVGTNTEAFF
TGCGCCAGCAGCTTGGTAGGGACCAACACTGAAGCTTTCTTT
>TRBV7-2|-|-|TRBJ1-1
CASSLSPGNTEAFF
TGTGCCAGCAGCTTAAGTCCAGGGAACACTGAAGCTTTCTTT
>TRBV29-1|-|-|TRBJ1-1
CSVSGANTEAFF
TGCAGCGTAAGTGGCGCGAACACTGAAGCTTTCTTT
>TRBV5-1|-|-|TRBJ1-3
CASSLSLGGSGNTIYF
TGCGCCAGCAGCTTGTCCCTGGGCGGCTCTGGAAACACCATATATTTT
>TRBV4-3|-|-|TRBJ1-2
CASSPQKSNGYTF
TGCGCCAGCAGCCCCCAGAAAAGCAATGGCTACACCTTC
>TRBV7-2|TRBD1|-|TRBJ1-1
CASTFRQGARAFF
TGTGCCAGCACATTCCGACAGGGGGCAAGAGCTTTCTTT
>TRBV3-1/TRBV3-2|-|-|TRBJ2-2
CASNQGTPGELFF
TGTGCCAGCAACCAAGGGACTCCCGGGGAGCTGTTTTTT
>TRBV5-6|-|once|TRBJ1-2
CASSLKAGGDYGYTF
TGTGCCAGCAGCCTGAAGGCCGGGGGGGACTATGGCTACACCTTC
>TRBV7-9|-|few|TRBJ1-2
CASSSSDYGYTF
TGTGCCAGCAGCTCCTCGGACTATGGCTACACCTTC
>TRBV7-6|-|-|TRBJ1-2
CASSPLLTNYGYTF
TGTGCCAGTAGTCCCTTGTTGACTAACTATGGCTACACCTTC
>TRBV30|TRBD1|-|TRBJ1-2
CAWSQGQGASNYGYTF
TGTGCCTGGAGTCAAGGACAGGGGGCTTCTAACTATGGCTACACCTTC
>TRBV6-5|-|-|TRBJ1-2
CASSYKGVGYTF
TGTGCCAGCAGTTATAAAGGGGTCGGCTACACCTTC
>TRBV4-3|TRBD2|-|TRBJ2-2
CASSTRGGADTGELFF
TGCGCCAGCAGCACCCGCGGGGGGGCCGACACCGGGGAGCTGTTTTTT
>TRBV12-3/TRBV12-4|-|-|TRBJ1-2
CASSAQGGGGYTF
TGTGCCAGCAGTGCCCAAGGGGGGGGTGGCTACACCTTC
>TRBV6-5|-|-|TRBJ2-1
CASRRGVQTYNEQFF
TGTGCCAGCCGGAGGGGGGTTCAGACCTACAATGAGCAGTTCTTC
>TRBV10-3|TRBD2|-|TRBJ2-1
CATRGGSDEQFF
TGTGCCACCCGGGGGGGCTCTGATGAGCAGTTCTTC